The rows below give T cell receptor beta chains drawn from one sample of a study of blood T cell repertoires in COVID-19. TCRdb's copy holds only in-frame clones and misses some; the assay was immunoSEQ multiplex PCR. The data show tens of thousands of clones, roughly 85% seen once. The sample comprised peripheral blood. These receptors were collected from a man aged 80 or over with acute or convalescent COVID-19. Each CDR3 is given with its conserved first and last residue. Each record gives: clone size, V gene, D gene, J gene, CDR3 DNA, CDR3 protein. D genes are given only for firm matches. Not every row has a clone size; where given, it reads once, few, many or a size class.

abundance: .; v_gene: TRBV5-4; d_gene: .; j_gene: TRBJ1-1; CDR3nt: TGTGCCAGCAGCTTGGTTGGGGGCCAAGGTGAAGCTTTCTTT; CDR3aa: CASSLVGGQGEAFF
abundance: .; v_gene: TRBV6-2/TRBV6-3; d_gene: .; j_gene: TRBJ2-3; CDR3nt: TGTGCCAGCAGTTATTCGGCAGGGCGCACAGATACGCAGTATTTT; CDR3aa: CASSYSAGRTDTQYF
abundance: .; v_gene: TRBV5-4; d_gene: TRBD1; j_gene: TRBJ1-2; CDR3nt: TGTGCCAGCAGCTTAACAGGGGGGAGATATGGCTACACCTTC; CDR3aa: CASSLTGGRYGYTF
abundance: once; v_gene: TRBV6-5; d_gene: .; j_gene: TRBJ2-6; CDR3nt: TGTGCCAGCAGTCCGAAGAGCTCTGGGGCCAACGTCCTGACTTTC; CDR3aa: CASSPKSSGANVLTF
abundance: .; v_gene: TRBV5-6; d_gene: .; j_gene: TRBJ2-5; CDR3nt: TGTGCCAGCAGCTTGGCCCAGGAATACCAAGAGACCCAGTACTTC; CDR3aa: CASSLAQEYQETQYF
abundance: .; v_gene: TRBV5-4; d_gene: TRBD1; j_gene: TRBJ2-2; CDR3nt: TGTGCCAGCAGCCCCTGGACAGGGGAAGGGAGTGGGGAGCTGTTTTTT; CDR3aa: CASSPWTGEGSGELFF
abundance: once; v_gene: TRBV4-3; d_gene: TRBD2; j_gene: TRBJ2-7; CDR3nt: TGCGCCAGCAGCCCCTCGGGTAGCGGGAGTGGGGTAGCCGAGCAGTACTTC; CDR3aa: CASSPSGSGSGVAEQYF
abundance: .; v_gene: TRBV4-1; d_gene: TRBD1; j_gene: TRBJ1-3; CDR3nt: TGCGCCAGCAGCCAGGCGGGACAGCCGGGGCGGCCTGGAAACACCATATATTTT; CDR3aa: CASSQAGQPGRPGNTIYF
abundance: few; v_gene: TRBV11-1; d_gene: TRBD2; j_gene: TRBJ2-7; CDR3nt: TGTGCCAGCACCTGGGGGACTAGCGGCTCCTACGAGCAGTACTTC; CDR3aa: CASTWGTSGSYEQYF
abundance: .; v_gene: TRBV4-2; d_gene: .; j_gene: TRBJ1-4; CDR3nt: TGTGCCAGCAGCCAAGACGGCGGGAGCCGGGTTGAAAAACTGTTTTTT; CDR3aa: CASSQDGGSRVEKLFF
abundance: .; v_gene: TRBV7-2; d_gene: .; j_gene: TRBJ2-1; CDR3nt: TGTGCCAGCAGCTTACTACGGCTAGGCGGTGAGCAGTTCTTC; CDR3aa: CASSLLRLGGEQFF
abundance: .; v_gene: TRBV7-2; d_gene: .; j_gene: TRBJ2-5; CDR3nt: .; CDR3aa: CASSFLWRAGSGETQYF
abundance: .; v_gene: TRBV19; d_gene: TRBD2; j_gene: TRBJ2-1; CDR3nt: TGTGCCCTCCTACCAGGGCAGGGCGGGGAGGGGTGCAATGAGCAGTTCTTC; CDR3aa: CALLPGQGGEGCNEQFF
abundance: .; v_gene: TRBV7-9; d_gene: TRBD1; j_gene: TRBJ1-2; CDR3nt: TGTGCCAGCAGCGTATTAATAGGGGGCCCTAACTATGGCTACACCTTC; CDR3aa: CASSVLIGGPNYGYTF
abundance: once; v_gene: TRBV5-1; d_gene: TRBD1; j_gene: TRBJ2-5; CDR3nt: TGCGCCAGCACACAGGGGGTCGGAGAGACCCAGTACTTC; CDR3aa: CASTQGVGETQYF
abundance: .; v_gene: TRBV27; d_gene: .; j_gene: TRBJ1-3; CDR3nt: TGTGCCAGCAGTTTAAACGGGTTTTCTGGAAACACCATATATTTT; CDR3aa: CASSLNGFSGNTIYF
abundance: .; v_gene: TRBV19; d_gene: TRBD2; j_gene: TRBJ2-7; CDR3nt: TGTGCCAGTAGTACCGGGACTAGCGGGTTGCCCTACGAGCAGTACTTC; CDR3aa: CASSTGTSGLPYEQYF
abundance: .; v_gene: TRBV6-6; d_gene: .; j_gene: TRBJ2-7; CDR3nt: TGTGCCAGCAGTGGCGCCCTGCTAGGGGTGAGCGAGCAGTACTTC; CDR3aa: CASSGALLGVSEQYF
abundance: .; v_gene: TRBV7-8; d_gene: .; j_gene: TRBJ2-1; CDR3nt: TGTGCCAGCAGGGAGGGTGTCTTCGATGAGCAGTTCTTC; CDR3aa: CASREGVFDEQFF
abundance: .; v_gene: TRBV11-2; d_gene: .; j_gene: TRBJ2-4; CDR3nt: TGTGCCAGCAGTCGGTCCCTAAAAAACATTCAGTACTTC; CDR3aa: CASSRSLKNIQYF
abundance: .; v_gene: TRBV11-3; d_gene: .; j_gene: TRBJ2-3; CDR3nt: TGTGCCAGCAGCCAGGACAGTGCTAGCACAGATACGCAGTATTTT; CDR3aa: CASSQDSASTDTQYF
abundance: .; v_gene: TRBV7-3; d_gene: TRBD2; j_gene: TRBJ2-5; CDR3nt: TGTGCCAGCAGCTTAACGGGGAGGGCCACCGGGGAGACCCAGTACTTC; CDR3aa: CASSLTGRATGETQYF
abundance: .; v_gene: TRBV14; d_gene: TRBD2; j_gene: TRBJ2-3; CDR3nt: TGTGCCAGCAGCCAACCCAGTACGATAGCGGGATCTACAGATACGCAGTATTTT; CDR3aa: CASSQPSTIAGSTDTQYF
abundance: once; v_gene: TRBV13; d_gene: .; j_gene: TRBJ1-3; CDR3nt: TGTGCCAGCAGCTTAATCGGGGATCTGGGAGGAAACACCATATATTTT; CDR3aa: CASSLIGDLGGNTIYF
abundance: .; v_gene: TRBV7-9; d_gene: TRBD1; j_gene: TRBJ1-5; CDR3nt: TGTGCCAGCAGCGCCGAGGACAGGAACAATCAGCCCCAGCATTTT; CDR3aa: CASSAEDRNNQPQHF